This is a list of T cell receptor beta chains from one sample in a study of blood T cell repertoires in COVID-19. Some clones are missing from TCRdb's copy, which holds only in-frame ones; the method was immunoSEQ multiplex PCR. The sample yields around 140,000 clones, about 85% seen once. The sequenced sample consisted of PBMCs or T cells enriched from blood (not recorded which). The receptors here all came from a woman aged 40 to 50 who had been exposed to COVID-19. Each CDR3 is given with its conserved first and last residue. Size values are once, few and many counts, or a class for expanded clones, and some rows have none.

J,V,size,CDR3
TRBJ1-2,TRBV3-1/TRBV3-2,few,CASSQDPGAGFMSPHLLFYGYTF
TRBJ2-1,TRBV28,.,CASSYGTGPYNEQFF
TRBJ2-1,TRBV7-9,few,CASSLNRGDEQFF
TRBJ2-7,TRBV9,.,CASSPSSGTYEQYF
TRBJ2-7,TRBV6-5,.,CASSTSGASYEQYF
TRBJ2-2,TRBV2,.,CASLGRTGELFF
TRBJ2-7,TRBV27,.,CASRHQGDAYEQYF
TRBJ1-1,TRBV27,.,CASSLLASHTEAFF
TRBJ1-3,TRBV4-3,.,CASSQDDTNGNTIYF
TRBJ1-4,TRBV6-5,.,CASRSGGQGDEKLFF
TRBJ2-1,TRBV5-1,.,CASSFGPGQGKDEQFF
TRBJ2-7,TRBV25-1,.,CASSDGYEQYF
TRBJ1-5,TRBV18,.,CASSPRPGTGEPQHF
TRBJ1-1,TRBV29-1,.,CSVEKGRGGKNSEAFF
TRBJ2-3,TRBV2,once,CAPPRGGVTDTQYF
TRBJ1-4,TRBV6-5,.,CATSPDDRDIEKLFF
TRBJ1-1,TRBV7-9,few,CASSHEGNTEAFF
TRBJ2-3,TRBV13,.,CASSLEGWDSQSDTQYF
TRBJ2-2,TRBV6-2/TRBV6-3,.,CASSRTSSGTGELFF
TRBJ2-5,TRBV5-6,once,CASSRPTSGGWGTQYF
TRBJ2-3,TRBV19,.,CASSPYGPAGPTDTQYF
TRBJ2-5,TRBV28,.,CASGIWAEETQYF
TRBJ2-7,TRBV27,.,CASSYTSGAYEQYF
TRBJ2-4,TRBV11-3,.,CASSSAGLLMAKNIQYF
TRBJ1-2,TRBV20-1,.,CSAGDRGGYTF
TRBJ1-1,TRBV18,.,CASSPKGAGTEAFF
TRBJ2-7,TRBV28,.,CASSSRREVGYEQYF
TRBJ2-2,TRBV7-8,.,CASSPTREVGGELFF
TRBJ1-4,TRBV4-3,once,CASSHDRGGGEKLFF
TRBJ1-6,TRBV7-2,few,CASSPPGQRNSPLHF
TRBJ1-5,TRBV19,.,CASSTRTGNQPQHF
TRBJ1-1,TRBV29-1,.,CSGSDREVFF
TRBJ2-6,TRBV9,.,CASSAAGAGANVLTF
TRBJ2-7,TRBV29-1,.,CSVEQSYEQYF
TRBJ1-6,TRBV28,once,CASSLLTGGGSPLHF
TRBJ1-1,TRBV6-5,.,CASTLDSVNTEAFF
TRBJ2-1,TRBV28,few,CASSPGTSGYNEQFF
TRBJ2-7,TRBV19,.,CASSIVTAGTGSYEQYF
TRBJ2-1,TRBV24-1,.,CATSDRTGRSYNEQFF
TRBJ2-2,TRBV11-2,.,CASSFYRPKNTGELFF
TRBJ2-3,TRBV6-2/TRBV6-3,.,CASSFSDLFTDTQYF
TRBJ2-7,TRBV11-2,.,CASSLGTRQGPYEQYF
TRBJ2-5,TRBV9,.,CASSEGGLAGPQETQYF
TRBJ1-6,TRBV19,.,CASSISGPNSPLHF
TRBJ1-1,TRBV5-1,.,CASRAGGARNTEAFF
TRBJ2-2,TRBV7-9,.,CASSLNLGGRGTGELFF
TRBJ1-2,TRBV7-9,.,CASSLGLLYGYTF
TRBJ1-1,TRBV11-2,.,CASSLGTTNTEAFF
TRBJ1-2,TRBV7-9,.,CASSLGTGDGYTF
TRBJ1-4,TRBV6-5,.,CATNRRGTTNEKLFF
TRBJ2-2,TRBV7-3,.,CASSLTSGMNTGELFF
TRBJ1-2,TRBV7-9,.,CASSGRRTANYGYTF
TRBJ1-2,TRBV4-3,.,CASSRGSSSQYGYTF
TRBJ1-6,TRBV28,.,CASKAGTGGYSPLHF
TRBJ1-3,TRBV12-5,.,CASGLVPGQSGNTIYF